These T cell receptor beta chains were read from a single sample in a study of CD8 T cells in ankylosing spondylitis. TCRdb re-called the 5' RACE reads through MiXCR, storing one row per CDR3 protein. Of nearly 350,000 distinct CDR3 sequences in the sample, 14% to 15% were seen once. Material: blood, either unsorted or a sorted T cell fraction (not recorded which). The source is a male donor with ankylosing spondylitis or in good health (not recorded which). Each CDR3 is given with its conserved first and last residue.

CDR3 length	V gene	CDR3 protein
14	TRBV7-9	CASSFGTGDIEQYF
14	TRBV19	CASSMLGLADEQYF
12	TRBV18	CASRRGGPEQYF
14	TRBV12-3/TRBV12-4	CASSLAGLGSEAFF
15	TRBV20-1	CSARRREGLAGELFF
16	TRBV25-1	CASSESLDRGATEAFF
16	TRBV6-5	CASSLIGTVNTGELFF
15	TRBV5-1	CASSPVPDVSYEQYF
13	TRBV29-1	CSVQAVTPDTQYF
15	TRBV20-1	CSLITRGMTYNEQFF
16	TRBV6-1	CASSPTQGAANTEAFF
18	TRBV5-1	CASSLAAGSGTGAYEQYF
17	TRBV11-2	CASSLVASGLAYNEQFF
15	TRBV6-1	CASRRVDRDNSPLHF
14	TRBV20-1	CSASLDRAGQPQHF
12	TRBV12-3/TRBV12-4	CASNAQEYEQFF
16	TRBV5-4	CASSLSPRSGNYGYTF
16	TRBV4-2	CASSQERRGGRDEQYF
13	TRBV7-2	CASSRGAPGTQYF
15	TRBV9	CASSLQQGAYGELFF
13	TRBV20-1	CSGATGIFDIQYF
16	TRBV6-5	CASSYSPGRGLETQYF
17	TRBV30	CAWSVRRLASSYNEQFF
11	TRBV29-1	CSAQGPDTQYF
12	TRBV7-2	CASIAGGDEQYF
16	TRBV5-6	CASSDRWTGYSYGYTF
15	TRBV24-1	CATQRGAGTYNEQFF
16	TRBV18	CASSPQGGAGANVLTF
14	TRBV7-2	CASSSLSGANVLTF
12	TRBV6-1	CASSESGSQAFF
14	TRBV20-1	CSARGTSGIYEQYF
13	TRBV11-2	CASRIQGAYEQYF
14	TRBV7-2	CASSLASANYGYTF
13	TRBV4-1	CASSQRTGREQFF
13	TRBV6-1	CASSRDRRESQYF
15	TRBV6-1	CASTKGPTEGYGYTF
15	TRBV12-3/TRBV12-4	CASRPSSGQGGEQYF
14	TRBV10-3	CATRTPQNTGELFF
16	TRBV5-1	CASSSRTGESTGELFF
16	TRBV18	CASSPGTSGRVYEQYF
11	TRBV20-1	CSAPGQDTQYF
14	TRBV6-5	CASSYSKGDGIQYF